A few counts support the clone carrying this T cell receptor (beta chain). The germline gives CDR1 KGHSH, CDR2 LQKENI. Trimming took 3 bases from V and 7 from J; bases not matched to a gene: 3. The CDR3 has 14 residues. Each CDR3 protein gets one entry after TCRdb re-called the 5' RACE reads with MiXCR. Among 450,000 or so distinct CDR3 sequences listed, 12% to 15% were seen once. The data are from a study of identical twins. The sample also formed part of further work on yellow fever vaccine responses in identical twins.

Material for sequencing was CD4+ T cells sorted from blood. This TCR came from a woman younger than 30 in good health. The chain employs TRBV18 and TRBJ1-2; 12 bases agree with TRBD1. The CDR3 loop is CASSPGQGAVGYTF. CDR3 nucleotides: TGTGCCAGCTCACCGGGACAGGGGGCTGTTGGCTACACCTTC.